The sequence of this T cell receptor (beta chain) was determined in a study of blood T cell repertoires in COVID-19. In the study overall: Collection of acute and convalescent COVID-19 samples took place in the United States, Italy and Spain. The analysed material was cDNA or gDNA that came from T cells, B-cell-depleted T cells, or PBMCs.

Germline values: CDR1 SSHAT, CDR2 FNYEAQ (reference sequence). The CDR3 has 16 residues. Per the authors' pipeline: Quantification of nucleated cells was approximated via reference gene primer amplification. Sequenced by immunoSEQ multiplex PCR; TCRdb stores in-frame clones only, minus some. Clonal size and the V and J genes are those of that table, whereas D and trimming came from the DNA. This sample yields about 160,000 clones, of which roughly 80% are seen a single time; about 19% belongs to the top ten. Sequencing was carried out using peripheral blood. The genes are TRBV7-7 and TRBJ2-7; 16 bases are a match to TRBD2. The clonotype was recovered from a woman of 80 years or more with acute or convalescent COVID-19. The CDR3 DNA sequence: TGTGCTACCACCGGGACTAGCGGGAGGGCCTCACGGGGGCAGTACTTC. Its translation is CATTGTSGRASRGQYF.